This TCR beta chain was captured in a study of blood T cell repertoires in COVID-19. The data were produced by immunoSEQ multiplex PCR, yet TCRdb's version contains in-frame clones alone and is incomplete. Of tens of thousands of clones in the sample, 65% to 90% were seen once. Trimming took 4 bases from V and 4 from J; bases not matched to a gene: 9. This CDR3 contains 17 residues. Germline CDR1 SGHKS, CDR2 YYEKEE (reference sequence). The chain couples TRBV5-5 to TRBJ2-3, with 13 bases that match TRBD2. Sequencing was carried out using peripheral blood. This clonotype originated in a man in his 70s with active or convalescent COVID-19. The CDR3 sequence: CASSPRTSGGSADTQYF. Here the CDR3 DNA reads TGTGCCAGCAGCCCAAGGACTAGCGGGGGCTCGGCAGATACGCAGTATTTT.